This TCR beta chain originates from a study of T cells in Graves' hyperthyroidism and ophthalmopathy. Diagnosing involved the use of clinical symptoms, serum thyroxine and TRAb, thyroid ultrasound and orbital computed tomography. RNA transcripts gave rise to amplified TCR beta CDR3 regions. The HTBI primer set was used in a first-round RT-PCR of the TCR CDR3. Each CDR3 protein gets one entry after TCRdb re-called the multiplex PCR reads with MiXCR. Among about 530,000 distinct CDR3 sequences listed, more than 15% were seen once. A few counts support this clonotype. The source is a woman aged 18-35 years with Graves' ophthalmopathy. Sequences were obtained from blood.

The CDR3 protein is CASSVVDRGEQYF. For the CDR3, the DNA is TGTGCCAGCAGCGTAGTGGATAGGGGCGAGCAGTACTTC. The gene calls are TRBV9 and TRBJ2-7; D possibly corresponds to TRBD1 (5 bases). The CDR3 has 13 residues. V shed 0 bases and J shed 6 bases, with 10 bases lying between them. Germline CDR1 is SGDLS and CDR2 is YYNGEE.